The rows below give T cell receptor beta chains drawn from one sample of a study of blood T cell repertoires in COVID-19. TCRdb keeps only in-frame clones here, not all; method: immunoSEQ multiplex PCR. The data contain about 36,000 clones, approximately 90% of them singletons. Sequenced: peripheral blood. The receptor source for this set is a man aged 70 or older with acute or convalescent COVID-19. CDR3s include the opening cysteine and the closing phenylalanine or tryptophan. The order of the fields is clone size, J gene, D gene, V gene, CDR3 protein, CDR3 DNA. D genes are given only for firm matches. Some rows have no size entry. The others give once, few or many, or a class for an expanded clone.

clone_size: -; j_call: TRBJ2-3; d_call: -; v_call: TRBV9; cdr3_aa: CASSRTLQGGTDTQYF; cdr3_nt: TGTGCCAGCAGCCGTACCCTACAGGGCGGGACAGATACGCAGTATTTT
clone_size: -; j_call: TRBJ1-5; d_call: -; v_call: TRBV19; cdr3_aa: CASSPRDQPQHF; cdr3_nt: TGTGCCAGTAGTCCCCGAGATCAGCCCCAGCATTTT
clone_size: -; j_call: TRBJ2-7; d_call: TRBD2; v_call: TRBV27; cdr3_aa: CASSSDGLAGVPYEQYF; cdr3_nt: TGTGCCAGCAGTTCGGACGGACTAGCGGGAGTACCCTACGAGCAGTACTTC
clone_size: -; j_call: TRBJ2-3; d_call: TRBD2; v_call: TRBV6-5; cdr3_aa: CASSYAGGADTQYF; cdr3_nt: TGTGCCAGCAGTTACGCGGGAGGGGCAGATACGCAGTATTTT
clone_size: once; j_call: TRBJ2-7; d_call: -; v_call: TRBV28; cdr3_aa: CASSPPTGSSYEQYF; cdr3_nt: TGTGCCAGCAGTCCCCCCACCGGTTCCTCCTACGAGCAGTACTTC
clone_size: -; j_call: TRBJ1-5; d_call: -; v_call: TRBV10-1; cdr3_aa: CASRAAAHSNQPQHF; cdr3_nt: TGCGCCAGCAGGGCGGCAGCACATAGCAATCAGCCCCAGCATTTT
clone_size: -; j_call: TRBJ1-1; d_call: -; v_call: TRBV19; cdr3_aa: CASNSGVTEAFF; cdr3_nt: TGTGCCAGTAACTCAGGGGTTACTGAAGCTTTCTTT
clone_size: -; j_call: TRBJ1-5; d_call: TRBD1; v_call: TRBV28; cdr3_aa: CASSSYLYRDRFSNQPQHF; cdr3_nt: TGTGCCAGCAGTTCTTACTTATACCGGGACAGGTTTAGCAATCAGCCCCAGCATTTT
clone_size: -; j_call: TRBJ1-3; d_call: -; v_call: TRBV7-2; cdr3_aa: CASSSARTAGNTIYF; cdr3_nt: TGTGCCAGCAGCTCGGCCCGGACAGCCGGAAACACCATATATTTT
clone_size: -; j_call: TRBJ2-3; d_call: TRBD2; v_call: TRBV5-8; cdr3_aa: CASSIAGGYDTQYF; cdr3_nt: TGTGCCAGCAGCATAGCGGGAGGGTATGATACGCAGTATTTT
clone_size: -; j_call: TRBJ2-1; d_call: TRBD2; v_call: TRBV5-1; cdr3_aa: CASSPGTSGSNEQFF; cdr3_nt: TGCGCCAGCAGCCCGGGGACTAGCGGGAGTAATGAGCAGTTCTTC
clone_size: -; j_call: TRBJ2-7; d_call: -; v_call: TRBV18; cdr3_aa: CASSPPTERNEQYF; cdr3_nt: TGTGCCAGCTCACCACCGACAGAACGGAACGAGCAGTACTTC
clone_size: once; j_call: TRBJ1-1; d_call: -; v_call: TRBV7-6; cdr3_aa: CASSVSGATEAFF; cdr3_nt: TGTGCCAGCAGTGTATCAGGTGCCACTGAAGCTTTCTTT
clone_size: once; j_call: TRBJ2-5; d_call: -; v_call: TRBV3-1/TRBV3-2; cdr3_aa: CASSQEEQGGPKETQYF; cdr3_nt: TGTGCCAGCAGCCAAGAAGAACAGGGTGGGCCCAAGGAGACCCAGTACTTC
clone_size: -; j_call: TRBJ2-7; d_call: TRBD2; v_call: TRBV2; cdr3_aa: CASSDRLAGGPFEQYF; cdr3_nt: TGTGCCAGCAGTGACAGACTAGCGGGAGGGCCGTTCGAGCAGTACTTC
clone_size: -; j_call: TRBJ2-5; d_call: TRBD2; v_call: TRBV10-1; cdr3_aa: CASSTLSGRAGETQYF; cdr3_nt: TGCGCCAGCAGTACTCTTAGCGGGAGGGCCGGTGAGACCCAGTACTTC
clone_size: -; j_call: TRBJ2-7; d_call: -; v_call: TRBV11-2; cdr3_aa: CASSWTGVGHEQYF; cdr3_nt: TGTGCCAGCAGCTGGACGGGGGTTGGCCACGAGCAGTACTTC
clone_size: -; j_call: TRBJ2-6; d_call: TRBD1; v_call: TRBV14; cdr3_aa: CASSHRQGRQSGANVLTF; cdr3_nt: TGTGCCAGCAGCCACCGACAGGGAAGACAATCTGGGGCCAACGTCCTGACTTTC
clone_size: -; j_call: TRBJ1-2; d_call: -; v_call: TRBV12-3/TRBV12-4; cdr3_aa: CASSKRTDYGYTF; cdr3_nt: TGTGCCAGCAGCAAAAGGACAGACTATGGCTACACCTTC
clone_size: -; j_call: TRBJ1-2; d_call: -; v_call: TRBV6-1; cdr3_aa: CASSEQFPFGDYTF; cdr3_nt: TGTGCCAGCAGTGAACAGTTCCCTTTCGGGGACTACACCTTC
clone_size: -; j_call: TRBJ1-1; d_call: TRBD1; v_call: TRBV11-2; cdr3_aa: CASSLGWDSEAFF; cdr3_nt: TGTGCCAGCAGCCTGGGGTGGGACAGTGAAGCTTTCTTT
clone_size: -; j_call: TRBJ2-5; d_call: -; v_call: TRBV18; cdr3_aa: CASSLLSDNQETQYF; cdr3_nt: TGTGCCAGCTCATTGCTTAGCGATAACCAAGAGACCCAGTACTTC
clone_size: -; j_call: TRBJ2-1; d_call: TRBD2; v_call: TRBV18; cdr3_aa: CASSPGLAGLNEQFF; cdr3_nt: TGTGCCAGCTCACCGGGACTAGCGGGACTCAATGAGCAGTTCTTC
clone_size: -; j_call: TRBJ1-2; d_call: -; v_call: TRBV19; cdr3_aa: CASSMAARDGYTF; cdr3_nt: TGTGCCAGTAGTATGGCGGCACGGGATGGCTACACCTTC
clone_size: -; j_call: TRBJ2-7; d_call: TRBD2; v_call: TRBV3-1/TRBV3-2; cdr3_aa: CASSQDLFAGDPYEQYF; cdr3_nt: TGTGCCAGCAGCCAAGACTTGTTCGCGGGAGATCCCTACGAGCAGTACTTC
clone_size: -; j_call: TRBJ2-7; d_call: TRBD2; v_call: TRBV6-1; cdr3_aa: CASSQGGTSGYEQYF; cdr3_nt: TGTGCCAGCAGCCAGGGTGGGACTAGCGGCTACGAGCAGTACTTC
clone_size: -; j_call: TRBJ2-7; d_call: TRBD2; v_call: TRBV5-1; cdr3_aa: CARSAGGLAGAYEQYF; cdr3_nt: TGCGCCCGCAGCGCGGGGGGACTAGCGGGGGCCTACGAGCAGTACTTC
clone_size: -; j_call: TRBJ2-5; d_call: TRBD1; v_call: TRBV29-1; cdr3_aa: CSVVRTGRETQYF; cdr3_nt: TGCAGCGTTGTACGGACAGGGCGGGAGACCCAGTACTTC
clone_size: -; j_call: TRBJ1-2; d_call: TRBD1; v_call: TRBV6-5; cdr3_aa: CASRRTGGYGYTF; cdr3_nt: TGTGCCAGCAGGCGGACAGGGGGCTATGGCTACACCTTC
clone_size: -; j_call: TRBJ2-4; d_call: TRBD1; v_call: TRBV15; cdr3_aa: CATSRGPTGGENIQYF; cdr3_nt: TGTGCCACCAGCAGGGGTCCGACAGGGGGCGAGAACATTCAGTACTTC
clone_size: -; j_call: TRBJ1-2; d_call: TRBD1; v_call: TRBV5-1; cdr3_aa: CASSVWDRGVGGYTF; cdr3_nt: TGCGCCAGCAGCGTATGGGACAGGGGGGTCGGTGGCTACACCTTC
clone_size: -; j_call: TRBJ1-2; d_call: -; v_call: TRBV11-2; cdr3_aa: CASSLSPEYGYTF; cdr3_nt: TGTGCCAGCAGCTTATCCCCCGAGTACGGCTACACCTTC
clone_size: -; j_call: TRBJ2-7; d_call: TRBD2; v_call: TRBV28; cdr3_aa: CASSLLAEGYEQYF; cdr3_nt: TGTGCCAGCAGTTTACTAGCGGAAGGTTACGAGCAGTACTTC
clone_size: -; j_call: TRBJ2-1; d_call: -; v_call: TRBV18; cdr3_aa: CASSRRSPGESRNEQFF; cdr3_nt: TGTGCCAGCTCACGACGTAGCCCGGGAGAATCGCGCAATGAGCAGTTCTTC
clone_size: -; j_call: TRBJ2-7; d_call: -; v_call: TRBV5-4; cdr3_aa: CASSLTGYEQYF; cdr3_nt: TGTGCCAGCAGCTTGACAGGGTACGAGCAGTACTTC
clone_size: -; j_call: TRBJ1-1; d_call: TRBD1; v_call: TRBV11-2; cdr3_aa: CASSLGQGVKAFF; cdr3_nt: TGTGCCAGCAGCTTAGGGCAGGGGGTGAAGGCTTTCTTT
clone_size: few; j_call: TRBJ1-1; d_call: -; v_call: TRBV29-1; cdr3_aa: CSVLTENTEAFF; cdr3_nt: TGCAGCGTGCTGACAGAGAACACTGAAGCTTTCTTT
clone_size: -; j_call: TRBJ1-3; d_call: -; v_call: TRBV4-2; cdr3_aa: CASSPREKWESSGNTIYF; cdr3_nt: TGTGCCAGCAGCCCCCGGGAGAAGTGGGAGTCCTCTGGAAACACCATATATTTT
clone_size: medium-sized; j_call: TRBJ2-3; d_call: -; v_call: TRBV7-9; cdr3_aa: CASSLQGSTDTQYF; cdr3_nt: TGTGCCAGCAGCTTACAGGGATCCACAGATACGCAGTATTTT
clone_size: once; j_call: TRBJ1-5; d_call: -; v_call: TRBV7-2; cdr3_aa: CASSLRRDSNQPQHF; cdr3_nt: TGTGCCAGCAGCTTACGGCGGGATAGCAATCAGCCCCAGCATTTT
clone_size: -; j_call: TRBJ2-5; d_call: TRBD2; v_call: TRBV7-2; cdr3_aa: CASSSYGTTKEETQYF; cdr3_nt: TGTGCCAGCAGCTCCTACGGGACTACAAAGGAAGAGACCCAGTACTTC
clone_size: -; j_call: TRBJ2-3; d_call: TRBD2; v_call: TRBV19; cdr3_aa: CASSITSGYTDTQYF; cdr3_nt: TGTGCCAGTAGTATCACTAGCGGATACACAGATACGCAGTATTTT
clone_size: -; j_call: TRBJ2-3; d_call: TRBD2; v_call: TRBV19; cdr3_aa: CASSRLAGADTQYF; cdr3_nt: TGTGCCAGTAGTCGACTAGCGGGGGCCGATACGCAGTATTTT
clone_size: -; j_call: TRBJ2-2; d_call: TRBD2; v_call: TRBV7-2; cdr3_aa: CASSSLGAGGTGELFF; cdr3_nt: TGTGCCAGCAGCTCCCTGGGGGCGGGGGGCACCGGGGAGCTGTTTTTT
clone_size: -; j_call: TRBJ2-7; d_call: TRBD1; v_call: TRBV2; cdr3_aa: CASSDTPGTVSYEQYF; cdr3_nt: TGTGCCAGCAGTGACACCCCCGGGACAGTTTCCTACGAGCAGTACTTC
clone_size: -; j_call: TRBJ1-2; d_call: -; v_call: TRBV2; cdr3_aa: CASSATGDPYGYTF; cdr3_nt: TGTGCCAGCAGCGCCACGGGGGATCCCTATGGCTACACCTTC
clone_size: -; j_call: TRBJ2-3; d_call: -; v_call: TRBV7-2; cdr3_aa: CASSPQGTDTQYF; cdr3_nt: TGTGCCAGCAGCCCCCAGGGCACAGATACGCAGTATTTT
clone_size: -; j_call: TRBJ2-3; d_call: TRBD1; v_call: TRBV7-2; cdr3_aa: CASSLKGGGTQYF; cdr3_nt: TGTGCCAGCAGCTTAAAAGGGGGCGGAACGCAGTATTTT
clone_size: -; j_call: TRBJ2-3; d_call: TRBD2; v_call: TRBV7-3; cdr3_aa: CASSSLAGGPDTQYF; cdr3_nt: TGTGCCAGCAGCTCCCTAGCGGGAGGGCCAGATACGCAGTATTTT
clone_size: -; j_call: TRBJ2-7; d_call: -; v_call: TRBV7-9; cdr3_aa: CASSLDPPGVEQYF; cdr3_nt: TGTGCCAGCAGCTTAGATCCCCCGGGGGTCGAGCAGTACTTC
clone_size: -; j_call: TRBJ1-4; d_call: -; v_call: TRBV4-3; cdr3_aa: CASSQEVSREREKLFF; cdr3_nt: TGCGCCAGCAGCCAAGAGGTCAGCAGGGAAAGGGAAAAACTGTTTTTT
clone_size: -; j_call: TRBJ2-5; d_call: TRBD2; v_call: TRBV18; cdr3_aa: CASSPWAGGSPETQYF; cdr3_nt: TGTGCCAGCTCACCATGGGCGGGAGGGTCCCCAGAGACCCAGTACTTC
clone_size: -; j_call: TRBJ2-5; d_call: TRBD1; v_call: TRBV7-2; cdr3_aa: CASGDRAQETQYF; cdr3_nt: TGTGCCAGCGGCGACAGGGCACAAGAGACCCAGTACTTC
clone_size: -; j_call: TRBJ1-5; d_call: TRBD1; v_call: TRBV3-1/TRBV3-2; cdr3_aa: CASSQGQGADQPQHF; cdr3_nt: TGTGCCAGCAGCCAAGGACAGGGGGCCGACCAGCCCCAGCATTTT
clone_size: -; j_call: TRBJ2-7; d_call: -; v_call: TRBV9; cdr3_aa: CASSGGETYEQYF; cdr3_nt: TGTGCCAGCAGCGGGGGGGAAACCTACGAGCAGTACTTC
clone_size: -; j_call: TRBJ1-2; d_call: TRBD1; v_call: TRBV6-5; cdr3_aa: CASSLDRDWNYGYTF; cdr3_nt: TGTGCCAGCAGTTTAGACAGGGATTGGAACTATGGCTACACCTTC
clone_size: -; j_call: TRBJ1-5; d_call: -; v_call: TRBV18; cdr3_aa: CASSPGGRDPYSNQPQHF; cdr3_nt: TGTGCCAGCTCACCCGGGGGGAGAGACCCGTATAGCAATCAGCCCCAGCATTTT